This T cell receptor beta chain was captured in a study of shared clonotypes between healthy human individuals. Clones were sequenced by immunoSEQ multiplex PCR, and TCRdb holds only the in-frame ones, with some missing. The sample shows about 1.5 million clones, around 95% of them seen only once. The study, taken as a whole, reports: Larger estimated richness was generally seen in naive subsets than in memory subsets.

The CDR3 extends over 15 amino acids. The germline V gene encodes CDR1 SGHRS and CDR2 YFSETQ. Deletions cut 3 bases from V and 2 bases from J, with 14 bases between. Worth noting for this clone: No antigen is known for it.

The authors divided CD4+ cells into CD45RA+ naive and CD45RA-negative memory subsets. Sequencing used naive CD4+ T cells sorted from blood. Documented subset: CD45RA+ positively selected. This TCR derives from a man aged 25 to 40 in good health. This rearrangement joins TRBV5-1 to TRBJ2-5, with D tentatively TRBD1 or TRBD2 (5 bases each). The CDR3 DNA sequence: TGCGCCAGCAGCTACGACGGGACGAAGCAAGAGACCCAGTACTTC. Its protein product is CASSYDGTKQETQYF.